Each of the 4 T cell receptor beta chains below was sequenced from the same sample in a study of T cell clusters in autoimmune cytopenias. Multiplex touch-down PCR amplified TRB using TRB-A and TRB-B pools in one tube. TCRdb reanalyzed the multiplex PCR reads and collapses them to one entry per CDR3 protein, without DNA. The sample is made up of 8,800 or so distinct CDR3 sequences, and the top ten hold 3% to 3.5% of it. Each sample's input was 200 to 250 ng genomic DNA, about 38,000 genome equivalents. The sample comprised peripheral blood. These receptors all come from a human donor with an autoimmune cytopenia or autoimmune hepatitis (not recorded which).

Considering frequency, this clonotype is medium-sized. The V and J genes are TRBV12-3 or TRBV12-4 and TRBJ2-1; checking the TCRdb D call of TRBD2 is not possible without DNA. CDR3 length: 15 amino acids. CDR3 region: CASSFLASGSSEQFF.

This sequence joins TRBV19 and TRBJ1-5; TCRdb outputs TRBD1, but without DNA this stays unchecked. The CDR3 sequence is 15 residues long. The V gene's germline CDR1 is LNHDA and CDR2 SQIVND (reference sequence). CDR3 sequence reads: CASTPLGTFNQPQHF.

The CDR3 loop reads CASSFPIPGGPESYNEQFF. This sequence joins TRBV27 and TRBJ2-1; the D call from TCRdb, TRBD1, cannot be confirmed without DNA. The CDR3 has 19 amino acids. Germline values: CDR1 MNHEY, CDR2 SMNVEV (reference sequence).

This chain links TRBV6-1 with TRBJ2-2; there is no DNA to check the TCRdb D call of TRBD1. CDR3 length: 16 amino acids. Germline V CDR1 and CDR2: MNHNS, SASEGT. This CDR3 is CASSPHAGQGNGELFF.